The 27 T cell receptor beta chains below all came from one sample that was sequenced in a study of T cells in Graves' hyperthyroidism and ophthalmopathy (dated by TCRdb to between 2018 and 2021). The library was produced with multiplex PCR. Sequenced using an Illumina HiSeq 2000. The TCR beta CDR3 regions were amplified from the RNA transcripts. A first-round RT-PCR of the TCR CDR3 used the HTBI primer set with the Qiagen OneStep RT-PCR kit. The public reads were reanalyzed by TCRdb: fastp trimming at Q25, MiXCR alignment, in-frame beta chains only. Each CDR3 protein gets just one entry, which takes the most common genes and DNA from the rows behind it. The sample table shows hundreds of thousands of distinct CDR3 sequences, and about 45% are seen once. The biggest ten clones account for about 7% of the sample. Sample: peripheral blood or thyroid tissue (not recorded which). The receptors here all came from an adult man with Graves' disease, either hyperthyroidism or ophthalmopathy (not recorded which).

The chain joins TRBV24-1 to TRBJ1-2; D not certain. CDR1 and CDR2 from the germline V gene are KGHDR and SFDVKD. The CDR3 has 13 amino acids. Trimming removed 4 bases from V and 2 bases from J, with 7 bases in between. This CDR3 reads CATSEPGNYGYTF. The CDR3, as DNA: TGTGCCACCAGTGAACCGGGGAACTATGGCTACACCTTC.

Ten or more counts support this clonotype. The chain recombines TRBV7-3 with TRBJ2-7; D unclear. CDR1 is SGHTA, CDR2 FQGTGA, per germline. V gave up 1 base and J gave up 3 bases, with 13 bases separating them. The length of the CDR3 is 15 residues. The CDR3 DNA reads as TGTGCCAGCAGCTTAATCCACGGCGCTAACTACGAGCAGTACTTC. Translated: CASSLIHGANYEQYF.

This clonotype is a singleton in its sample. V and J are TRBV18 and TRBJ1-1; D gene ambiguous. V was shortened by 0 bases and J by 8 bases, with 7 bases between the two germline ends. Germline V lookup: CDR1 KGHSH, CDR2 LQKENI. The CDR3 length is 12 residues. CDR3 coding DNA: TGTGCCAGCTCACCACCCGTATGGGAAGCTTTCTTT. Protein: CASSPPVWEAFF.

Comment on this clonotype: This sequence may be a read error, since a much larger clone differs from it by one base. The J gene is TRBJ1-1, the V gene TRBV7-3; D unclear. The CDR3 is 13 amino acids. V was trimmed by 5 bases and J by 1 base, leaving 8 bases between them. CDR1 is SGHTA, CDR2 FQGTGA, per germline. The CDR3 reads CASSTQENTEAFF. CDR3 nucleotide sequence: TGTGCCAGCAGCACTCAGGAGAACACTGAAGCTTTCTTT.

This clonotype was seen a few times. The V gene is TRBV6-1, the J gene TRBJ1-5; D remains unclear. The germline V and J ends were trimmed by 6 bases and 3 bases, with 12 bases remaining between them. The length of the CDR3 is 14 residues. Germline V gene lookup returns CDR1 MNHNS and CDR2 SASEGT. The CDR3, as DNA: TGTGCCAGCAGCGCGACAAGGGTCAATCAGCCCCAGCATTTT. Its protein product is CASSATRVNQPQHF.

About this clonotype itself: Just one base apart from a much larger clone, this may be a read error. The chain links TRBV7-9 to TRBJ1-4; TRBD1 agrees at 7 bases. V was clipped by 4 bases and J by 12 bases; unmatched bases: 5. This CDR3 is built from 12 residues. In germline, CDR1 is SEHNR, CDR2 FQNEAQ (reference sequence). CDR3 amino acids: CASSSTRGELFF. The CDR3 bases are TGTGCCAGCAGCTCGACCAGGGGGGAACTGTTTTTT.

Comments on this clonotype: A read error may produce the germline difference seen at one junction end. The chain links TRBV5-1 to TRBJ1-1, with TRBD1 as a possible D gene (6 bases). The CDR3 consists of 16 residues. CDR1 is SGHRS and CDR2 is YFSETQ in the germline V gene. The CDR3: CASSFITGRENTEAFF. The DNA of the CDR3 is TGTGCCAGCAGCTTTATAACAGGGAGGGAGAACACTGAAGCTTTCTTT.

This chain links TRBV7-9 with TRBJ2-7; 7 bases line up with TRBD1. The CDR3 extends over 15 amino acids. Germline CDR1 SEHNR, CDR2 FQNEAQ (reference sequence). The trim removed 0 bases at V and 3 bases at J, leaving 5 bases unmatched. The CDR3 spells CASSLAAAGGYEQYF. The DNA of the CDR3 is TGTGCCAGCAGCTTAGCCGCGGCAGGGGGCTACGAGCAGTACTTC. The full variable domain, its missing parts supplied by reference TRBV7-9 and TRBJ2-7, is DTGVSQNPRHKITKRGQNVTFRCDPISEHNRLYWYRQTLGQGPEFLTYFQNEAQLEKSRLLSDRFSAERPKGSFSTLEIQRTEQGDSAMYLCASSLAAAGGYEQYFGPGTRLTVT.

This clonotype appeared a few times. J is TRBJ1-1 and V is TRBV2; the D is unclear. V lost 4 bases, J lost 4 bases, and 16 bases lay in between. The germline V gene encodes CDR1 SNHLY and CDR2 FYNNEI. CDR3 length: 15 residues. CDR3 DNA sequence: TGTGCCAGCAGTGTTGGTCGGATTTTGAGCACTGAAGCTTTCTTT. Its translation: CASSVGRILSTEAFF.

Only a few counts were recorded for this clonotype. The CDR3 DNA is TGTGCCAGCAGTTCTTTTGACAGGAATGGCTACACCTTC. It encodes CASSSFDRNGYTF. V gene TRBV3-1 combines with J gene TRBJ1-2, with a tentative D call TRBD1 (6 bases). The CDR3 is 13 amino acids. V lost 6 bases to trimming and J lost 6 bases, with 14 bases between them. From germline, CDR1 is LGHDT and CDR2 YNNKEL (reference sequence).

The table lists this clonotype with many counts. This chain joins TRBV12-3 or TRBV12-4 and TRBJ2-7; maybe TRBD2 (5 bases). The V end lost 3 bases, the J end lost 2 bases, and 8 bases lay between the germline ends. This CDR3 has 13 residues. This chain's CDR3 is CASSFGGPYEQYF. CDR3 DNA sequence: TGTGCCAGCAGTTTCGGAGGCCCCTACGAGCAGTACTTC.

The chain has TRBV5-1 and TRBJ2-7; weak D call: TRBD1 (6 bases). Germline loops: CDR1 SGHRS, CDR2 YFSETQ. This CDR3 comprises 14 residues. The germline V and J ends were trimmed by 1 base and 2 bases, with 10 bases remaining between them. The CDR3 DNA sequence: TGCGCCAGCAGCTTGACAGGGCTACCCTACGAGCAGTACTTC. Its translation: CASSLTGLPYEQYF.

To note about this clonotype: Just one base apart from a much larger clone, this may be a read error. The chain has TRBV10-3 and TRBJ2-5; TRBD2 matches 10 bases. This CDR3 region has 16 residues. J was trimmed by 0 bases and V by 4 bases; bases with no gene match: 5. Germline V lookup: CDR1 ENHRY, CDR2 SYGVKD. The CDR3 region is CAISGGTSANQETQYF. Written as DNA, the CDR3 is TGTGCCATCAGTGGGGGGACTAGCGCCAACCAAGAGACCCAGTACTTC.

The chain carries TRBV5-5 and TRBJ2-7; 15 nucleotides match TRBD2. The germline V gene encodes CDR1 SGHKS and CDR2 YYEKEE (reference sequence). The CDR3 totals 17 residues. The V gene end was trimmed by 3 bases and the J gene end by 2 bases; junction bases not matched to a gene: 6. The CDR3 sequence is CASSSGTSGRIAYEQYF. Written as DNA, the CDR3 is TGTGCCAGCAGCTCCGGGACTAGCGGGAGGATTGCCTACGAGCAGTACTTC. The full variable domain, completed using reference TRBV5-5 and TRBJ2-7, is DAGVTQSPTHLIKTRGQQVTLRCSPISGHKSVSWYQQVLGQGPQFIFQYYEKEERGRGNFPDRFSARQFPNYSSELNVNALLLGDSALYLCASSSGTSGRIAYEQYFGPGTRLTVT.

This clonotype was observed a handful of times. The chain has TRBV19 and TRBJ2-7; D is unresolved. CDR1 and CDR2 from the germline V gene are LNHDA and SQIVND (reference sequence). With 3 bases removed from V and 3 bases from J, the gap between germline ends came to 12 bases. The CDR3 extends over 14 amino acids. The CDR3 loop is CASSIEASSYEQYF. As DNA, the CDR3 is TGTGCCAGTAGTATTGAGGCAAGTAGCTACGAGCAGTACTTC.

This clonotype was seen once. This chain uses TRBV9 with TRBJ1-6; 10 bases align to TRBD1. CDR1 and CDR2 (germline): SGDLS, YYNGEE. V was clipped by 4 bases and J by 8 bases; unmatched bases: 6. The CDR3 has 15 amino acids. In nucleotides, the CDR3 is TGTGCCAGCAGCCTCGGGACAGGGGAGTATTCACCCCTCCACTTT. It yields the protein CASSLGTGEYSPLHF.

Regarding this clonotype: A clone one base away is much larger, so this may be a read error. The chain uses TRBV7-9 and TRBJ2-7, with 10 nucleotides matching TRBD2. The CDR3 totals 13 residues. Looked up from germline, CDR1 is SEHNR and CDR2 is FQNEAQ (reference sequence). The CDR3 nucleotides are TGTGCCGGCAGCCTCGCTAGCGGGGGCGAGCAGTACTTC. Protein sequence: CAGSLASGGEQYF.

The rearrangement uses TRBV29-1 and TRBJ1-6, with 8 bases that match TRBD1. V dropped 8 bases and J dropped 11; count of bases not matched to a gene: 14. The CDR3 contains 14 residues. The germline CDR1 and CDR2 sequences are SQVTM and ANQGSEA. CDR3 nucleotides: TGCAGCCAAAGGGCAGGGGGCTTCGGGGCACCCCTCCACTTT. Protein: CSQRAGGFGAPLHF.

Notes on this clonotype: This could be a read error, since a much larger clone is one nucleotide away. The chain uses TRBV15 and TRBJ1-2; D uncertain. The ends were cut back, 0 bases at V and 8 bases at J, with 13 bases in the middle. Germline V gene data show CDR1 as LNHNV and CDR2 as YYDKDF (reference sequence). CDR3 length: 14 residues. The CDR3 is CATSRDPTALGYTF. In DNA, the CDR3 is TGTGCCACCAGCAGAGACCCTACTGCCCTAGGCTACACCTTC.

The V call is TRBV15, the J call TRBJ1-2; weak D call: TRBD1 (5 bases). The CDR3 covers 15 residues. Germline lookup yields CDR1 LNHNV and CDR2 YYDKDF (reference sequence). The V end lost 3 bases, the J end lost 4 bases, and 15 bases lay between the germline ends. Here the CDR3 reads CATSRTAGRTYGYTF. CDR3 DNA: TGTGCCACCAGCAGGACAGCGGGACGGACCTATGGCTACACCTTC.

This clonotype has just a few counts. This rearrangement joins TRBV9 to TRBJ2-2; no reliable D call. Germline V gene lookup returns CDR1 SGDLS and CDR2 YYNGEE. Between the trimmed V and J ends, which lost 0 bases and 0 bases, there was a span of 6 bases. The CDR3 spans 15 residues. The CDR3 loop reads CASSVVATNTGELFF. Written as DNA, the CDR3 is TGTGCCAGCAGCGTAGTGGCAACGAACACCGGGGAGCTGTTTTTT.

The chain links TRBV24-1 to TRBJ2-3; 14 bases are shared with TRBD2. Germline V lookup: CDR1 KGHDR, CDR2 SFDVKD. Unmatched junction bases numbered 11, after V lost 4 bases and J lost 0 bases. This CDR3 has 20 amino acids. The CDR3 region has the DNA TGTGCCACCAGTGAACGGACTAGCGGGAGGACAATCCTAAGCACAGATACGCAGTATTTT. Its protein product is CATSERTSGRTILSTDTQYF.

At least ten counts were recorded for this clonotype. This sequence joins TRBV19 and TRBJ1-5, with D hard to call. The CDR3 has 14 amino acids. Germline assignment: CDR1 LNHDA and CDR2 SQIVND (reference sequence). V dropped 4 bases and J dropped 2 bases, with 9 bases sitting between them. In DNA form, the CDR3 reads TGTGCCAGTAGTACCGGACGGCGCAATCAGCCCCAGCATTTT. It translates to CASSTGRRNQPQHF.

The chain recombines TRBV7-9 with TRBJ1-2; D perhaps matches TRBD1 (5 bases). V was trimmed by 2 bases and J by 6 bases, leaving 13 bases between them. The CDR3 spans 14 residues. Germline values: CDR1 SEHNR, CDR2 FQNEAQ (reference sequence). The CDR3 region has the DNA TGTGCCAGCAGCTTAACGGGGGGTTGGAATGGCTACACCTTC. Protein: CASSLTGGWNGYTF.

This clonotype was recorded at least ten times. The V and J genes are TRBV19 and TRBJ1-5; D uncertain. Trimming took off 6 bases at V and 3 bases at J, with 12 bases between the two ends. CDR1 is LNHDA, CDR2 SQIVND, per germline (reference sequence). The CDR3 spans 14 residues. In DNA, the CDR3 is TGTGCCAGTAGCCTCGAGCCATTCAATCAGCCCCAGCATTTT. Protein: CASSLEPFNQPQHF.

This clonotype was observed a single time. This chain links TRBV29-1 with TRBJ1-4; a weak D match, TRBD1 (5 bases). Germline values: CDR1 SQVTM, CDR2 ANQGSEA. Trimming left V 4 bases short and J 5 bases short, with 14 bases between. CDR3 size: 14 residues. The CDR3 spells CSVVAARGNEKLFF. The CDR3 nucleotides read TGCAGCGTTGTCGCAGCGCGGGGCAATGAAAAACTGTTTTTT.

The count of this clonotype is one. The rearrangement uses TRBV12-3 or TRBV12-4 and TRBJ2-2; 13 nucleotides agree with TRBD2. V shed 5 bases and J 5 bases; nucleotides not matched to a gene: 5. This CDR3 is 16 amino acids long. DNA for the CDR3: TGTGCCAGCAGTCCGACTAGCGGGAGGTGGACCGGGGAGCTGTTTTTT. Its protein is CASSPTSGRWTGELFF.